Below, 16 T cell receptor beta chains from the same sample are listed, as sequenced in a study of regulatory T cells in long-lasting Graves disease. In building TCR beta libraries, iRepertoire HTBI primers were used together with Arm-PCR of CDR3 regions. Via MiXCR, TCRdb re-called the multiplex PCR reads, giving one row per CDR3 protein. This table has around 450,000 distinct CDR3 sequences, 15% to 20% appearing once. This sample's time point: newly diagnosed GD, antithyroid drugs for less than 3 months. The TCR library was prepared using RNA isolated from PBMCs. The data were also submitted as part of a second study, on T cells in Graves' hyperthyroidism and ophthalmopathy.

The sample in question was peripheral blood mononuclear cells (PBMCs), obtained at new diagnosis, from a patient treated with antithyroid drugs. Source of these receptors: a man aged 35-49 years with Graves disease.

This clonotype was recorded a few times. This chain joins TRBV6-1 and TRBJ2-3; D possibly matches TRBD1 or TRBD2 (5 bases each). The J call may be wrong; the DNA end is better matched by TRBJ2-5. From germline, CDR1 is MNHNS and CDR2 SASEGT. This CDR3 is built from 13 residues. CDR3 DNA sequence: TGTGCCAGCAGTAACGGGGCCGGGGAGACCCAGTACTTC. Its protein is CASSNGAGETQYF.

This clonotype was found a few times. The V and J genes are TRBV3-1 and TRBJ2-7; D unclear. Trimming took off 0 bases at V and 0 bases at J, with 6 bases between the two ends. Per germline, CDR1 LGHDT and CDR2 YNNKEL (reference sequence). The CDR3 loop spans 14 amino acids. In DNA, the CDR3 is TGTGCCAGCAGCCAAGACGAGAGCTCCTACGAGCAGTACTTC. This gives the protein CASSQDESSYEQYF.

The chain recombines TRBV10-3 with TRBJ2-3; 10 nucleotides agree with TRBD2. In germline, CDR1 is ENHRY, CDR2 SYGVKD. Trimming took 6 bases from V and 6 from J; bases not matched to a gene: 30. The CDR3 contains 22 residues. The CDR3 loop reads CAISRSGQGSTKLAGASDTQYF. In DNA, the CDR3 is TGTGCCATCAGCCGTTCAGGACAGGGTTCAACGAAGCTAGCGGGAGCATCCGATACGCAGTATTTT.

This clonotype was detected many times. The chain combines TRBV30 with TRBJ1-3, with TRBD1 matching 7 bases. V lost 7 bases and J lost 2; bases outside the gene matches: 8. Germline V gene sequence: CDR1 GTSNPN, CDR2 SVGIG (reference sequence). CDR3 size: 14 residues. The CDR3 DNA follows: TGTGCCTCGGGGGAGGGGGCGCCTGGAAACACCATATATTTT. It encodes CASGEGAPGNTIYF.

At least ten counts were recorded for this clonotype. This sequence joins TRBV28 and TRBJ2-1, with 10 bases matching TRBD2. Germline V gene data show CDR1 as MDHEN and CDR2 as SYDVKM. V lost 9 bases, J lost 5 bases, and 10 bases stayed unmatched. This CDR3 region has 15 residues. As DNA, the CDR3 is TGTGCCAGTTTACCAGCGGGAGGGCCAGACAATGAGCAGTTCTTC. Its protein is CASLPAGGPDNEQFF.

About this clonotype: A much bigger clone sits one base away, suggesting this may be a read error. The chain combines TRBV3-1 with TRBJ2-3; a weak D match, TRBD2 (5 bases). Trimming shortened V by 7 bases and J by 2 bases, and 19 bases separated the two germline ends. Germline V CDR1 and CDR2: LGHDT, YNNKEL (reference sequence). The length of the CDR3 is 16 residues. This CDR3 is CASINSKRTYTDTQYF. CDR3 DNA sequence: TGTGCCAGCATCAATTCAAAGCGGACCTACACAGATACGCAGTATTTT.

The sample holds many counts of this clonotype. This chain connects TRBV5-1 to TRBJ2-3; D is undetermined. From germline, CDR1 is SGHRS and CDR2 YFSETQ. This CDR3 comprises 12 residues. V lost 3 bases to trimming and J lost 2 bases, with 4 bases between them. CDR3 coding DNA: TGCGCCAGCAGCTATAACACAGATACGCAGTATTTT. This codes for CASSYNTDTQYF.

This clonotype was seen repeatedly, ten times or more. The chain links TRBV27 to TRBJ1-2; TRBD1 aligns across 8 bases. V shed 5 bases and J 6 bases; nucleotides not matched to a gene: 8. The CDR3 spans 14 residues. Germline values: CDR1 MNHEY, CDR2 SMNVEV (reference sequence). CDR3 loop: CASSLSRGRNGYTF. The DNA of the CDR3 is TGTGCCAGCAGTCTTTCCAGGGGGCGTAATGGCTACACCTTC.

This clonotype was counted once. The chain links TRBV25-1 to TRBJ1-1; no clear D. The ends were cut back, 8 bases at V and 2 bases at J, with 9 bases in the middle. The CDR3 has 12 amino acids. The V gene's germline CDR1 is MGHDK and CDR2 SYGVNS. The CDR3 DNA is TGTGCCAGCGGGTACAGTAACACTGAAGCTTTCTTT. It yields the protein CASGYSNTEAFF.

This clonotype was seen ten or more times. The J gene is TRBJ2-7, the V gene TRBV20-1, with 11 bases lining up with TRBD2. The ends lost 3 bases at V and 8 bases at J; junction bases unmatched: 6. This CDR3 comprises 13 residues. CDR1 DFQATT and CDR2 SNEGSKA come from the germline V gene (reference sequence). CDR3 protein: CSARMTSGMQQYF. The CDR3 DNA sequence: TGCAGTGCTAGGATGACTAGCGGGATGCAGCAGTACTTC.

In this sample, this clonotype turned up many times. V usage is TRBV5-1 and J usage is TRBJ2-2; D is ambiguous. The germline V gene encodes CDR1 SGHRS and CDR2 YFSETQ. The CDR3 loop spans 13 amino acids. V shed 4 bases and J shed 0 bases, with 4 bases lying between them. The CDR3 loop reads CASSNANTGELFF. CDR3 coding DNA: TGCGCCAGCAGCAACGCGAACACCGGGGAGCTGTTTTTT. Using reference TRBV5-1 and TRBJ2-2 for the parts outside the CDR3, the full variable domain is KAGVTQTPRYLIKTRGQQVTLSCSPISGHRSVSWYQQTPGQGLQFLFEYFSETQRNKGNFPGRFSGRQFSNSRSEMNVSTLELGDSALYLCASSNANTGELFFGEGSRLTVL.

This clonotype was found many times. The J gene is TRBJ2-5, the V gene TRBV7-6; the D call may be TRBD1 or TRBD2 (5 bases each). The CDR3 is made up of 13 amino acids. Trimming took 5 bases from V and 4 from J, leaving 11 bases between them. Germline assignment: CDR1 SGHVS and CDR2 FNYEAQ. The CDR3 nucleotides are TGTGCCAGCAGCAACCGGGACGGAGAGACCCAGTACTTC. Translating it yields CASSNRDGETQYF.

This clonotype was observed at least ten times. The rearrangement links TRBV20-1 to TRBJ2-1, with TRBD2 matching 12 bases. There are 18 residues in the CDR3. The germline V gene encodes CDR1 DFQATT and CDR2 SNEGSKA (reference sequence). J gave up 0 bases and V 5 bases, and 11 bases lay outside the gene matches. Here the CDR3 reads CSAWGLAGNNISYNEQFF. DNA of the CDR3: TGCAGTGCTTGGGGACTAGCGGGTAATAACATCTCCTACAATGAGCAGTTCTTC.

This clonotype was seen many times. The rearrangement joins TRBV5-1 to TRBJ1-6, with D possibly matching TRBD1 (5 bases). Trimming pared 7 bases from V and 5 bases from J, leaving 10 bases between. The CDR3 spans 13 residues. The V gene's germline CDR1 is SGHRS and CDR2 YFSETQ. CDR3 sequence: CASRQGDNSPLHF. The CDR3 DNA sequence: TGCGCCAGCCGCCAAGGGGATAATTCACCCCTCCACTTT.

This clonotype was found a few times. The rearrangement links TRBV11-2 to TRBJ1-1, with no clear D. CDR1 and CDR2 from the germline V gene are SGHAT and FQNNGV. V dropped 5 bases and J dropped 11 bases, with 15 bases sitting between them. The CDR3 spans 12 residues. CDR3 nucleotide sequence: TGTGCCAGCAGCCCAGGACCGGAAGGGGCTTTCTTT. It translates to CASSPGPEGAFF.

This clonotype was seen many times. The chain recombines TRBV5-1 with TRBJ2-1, with D possibly matching TRBD2 (5 bases). Germline-derived CDR1 and CDR2 are SGHRS and YFSETQ. Trimming pared 1 base from V and 0 bases from J, leaving 8 bases between. The CDR3 sequence is 15 residues long. The CDR3 nucleotides are TGCGCCAGCAGCTTGATCGGGAACTCCTACAATGAGCAGTTCTTC. Amino acid sequence: CASSLIGNSYNEQFF.